This TCR beta chain was found in a study of blood T cell repertoires in COVID-19. Method: immunoSEQ multiplex PCR; TCRdb's copy keeps in-frame clones and lacks some. Of 49,000 or so clones in the sample, roughly 88% were seen once. This clone is a singleton in its sample. The CDR3 has 16 amino acids. The J segment lost 1 base and the V segment lost 1 base, leaving 6 bases of the junction unmatched. Germline V gene data show CDR1 as SGDLS and CDR2 as YYNGEE. The sequence was collected from a woman aged 80 or over with COVID-19, enrolled during active disease. V is TRBV9 and J is TRBJ2-3; the match to TRBD1 covers 7 bases. The specimen sequenced was peripheral blood. Written as DNA, the CDR3 is TGTGCCAGCAGCGTAAAAGGGGGCGATGGCACAGATACGCAGTATTTT. Residues: CASSVKGGDGTDTQYF.